This T cell receptor beta chain was documented in a study of OX40 agonist ivuxolimab in advanced cancers. Per the germline V gene, CDR1 is SGHDT and CDR2 is YYEEEE. Trimming shortened V by 4 bases and J by 0 bases, and 11 bases separated the two germline ends. The CDR3 totals 15 residues. Using immunoSEQ multiplex PCR, the repertoire was profiled, and TCRdb retains in-frame clones only, with some absent. The sample comprises more than 25,000 clones, approximately 86% of which are singletons, and around a third rests with the top ten. The sequences come from CD4+ or CD8+ T cells sorted from blood, collected in a trial of the OX40 agonist ivuxolimab. The chain links TRBV5-6 to TRBJ2-1, with a possible D match to TRBD1 (6 bases). This sequence was found in an adult with an advanced solid tumor such as melanoma, head and neck, liver or kidney cancer. This CDR3 is CASSGTGSSYNEQFF. In DNA, the CDR3 is TGTGCCAGCAGCGGAACAGGGAGCTCCTACAATGAGCAGTTCTTC.